This record covers a single T cell receptor (beta chain). This entry comes from a study of cytomegalovirus exposure and HLA in healthy donors. Trimming cost V 3 bases and J 4 bases; bases outside gene matches: 3. The CDR3 runs to 14 residues. Germline lookup yields CDR1 SGDLS and CDR2 YYNGEE. PCR employed 60 Vbeta and 13 Jbeta primers. Only in-frame clones appear in the TCRdb table, and some are missing; sequencing was by immunoSEQ multiplex PCR. Of about 160,000 clones listed, about 88% are singletons. The sample taken for sequencing was PBMCs. V gene TRBV9 combines with J gene TRBJ1-1; 10 nucleotides agree with TRBD1. This TCR derives from a man in his late teens or twenties in good health and CMV-seropositive. This chain's CDR3 is CASSGGQGGTEAFF. The CDR3 bases are TGTGCCAGCAGCGGAGGACAGGGGGGCACTGAAGCTTTCTTT. The full variable domain, completed using reference TRBV9 and TRBJ1-1, is DSGVTQTPKHLITATGQRVTLRCSPRSGDLSVYWYQQSLDQGLQFLIQYYNGEERAKGNILERFSAQQFPDLHSELNLSSLELGDSALYFCASSGGQGGTEAFFGQGTRLTVV.